This TCR beta chain originates from a study of siplizumab effects on memory and regulatory T cells. Study-wide points: Reactions containing siplizumab showed mappable alloreactive CD4+ clones averaging roughly 70% Treg-derived, versus 26.9% in controls. The majority of clones, roughly 80-97% of proliferating CD4+ or CD8+ clones, lacked an assignable naive or memory phenotype. The alloresponse seemed to draw substantially on naive T cells, which appeared more diverse than memory cells.

As concerns this clone: Its target is not known.

The CDR3 has 14 amino acids. Trimming cost V 8 bases and J 6 bases, with 14 bases left between them. Germline assignment: CDR1 LNHNV and CDR2 YYDKDF (reference sequence). Assays were performed on about 100,000 TCR templates per sample. Generated by immunoSEQ multiplex PCR, the TCRdb table keeps only in-frame clones and is missing some. Here the sample spans 65,000 to 70,000 clones, approximately 88% being singletons. V gene TRBV15 combines with J gene TRBJ1-6; D uncertain. Sequencing was done on a sample of Tregs sorted from blood. This clonotype originated in a human donor in good health. This CDR3 is CATANGLSNSPLHF. The CDR3 coding sequence is TGTGCCACCGCGAATGGTCTTAGTAATTCACCCCTCCACTTT.